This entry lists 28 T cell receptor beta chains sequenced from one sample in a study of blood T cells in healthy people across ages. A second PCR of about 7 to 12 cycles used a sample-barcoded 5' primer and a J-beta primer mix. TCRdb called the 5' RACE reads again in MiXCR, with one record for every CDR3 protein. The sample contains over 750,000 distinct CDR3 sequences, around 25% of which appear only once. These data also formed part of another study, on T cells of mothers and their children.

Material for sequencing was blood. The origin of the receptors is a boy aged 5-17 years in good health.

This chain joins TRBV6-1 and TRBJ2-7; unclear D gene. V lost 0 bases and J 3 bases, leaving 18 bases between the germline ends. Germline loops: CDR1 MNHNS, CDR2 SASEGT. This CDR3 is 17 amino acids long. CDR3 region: CASSEAHLVQRNYEQYF. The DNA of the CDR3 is TGTGCCAGCAGTGAAGCGCACTTGGTACAGAGAAACTACGAGCAGTACTTC.

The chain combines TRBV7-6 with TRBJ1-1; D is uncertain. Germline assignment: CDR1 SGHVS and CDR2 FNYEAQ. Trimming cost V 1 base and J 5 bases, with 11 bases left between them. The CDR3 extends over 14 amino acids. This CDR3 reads CASSLGGPGTEAFF. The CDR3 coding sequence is TGTGCCAGCAGCTTAGGAGGGCCGGGGACTGAAGCTTTCTTT.

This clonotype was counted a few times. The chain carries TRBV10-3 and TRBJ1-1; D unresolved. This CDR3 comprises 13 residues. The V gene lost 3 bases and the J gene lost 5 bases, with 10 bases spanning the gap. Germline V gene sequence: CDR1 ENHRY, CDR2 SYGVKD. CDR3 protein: CAISDRMETEAFF. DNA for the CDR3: TGTGCCATCAGTGACAGGATGGAAACTGAAGCTTTCTTT.

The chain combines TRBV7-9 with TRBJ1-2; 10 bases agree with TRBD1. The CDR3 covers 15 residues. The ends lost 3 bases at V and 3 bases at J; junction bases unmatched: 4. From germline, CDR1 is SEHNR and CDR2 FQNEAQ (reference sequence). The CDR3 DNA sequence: TGTGCCAGCAGCTTCTTTGGACAGGGGGACTATGGCTACACCTTC. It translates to CASSFFGQGDYGYTF.

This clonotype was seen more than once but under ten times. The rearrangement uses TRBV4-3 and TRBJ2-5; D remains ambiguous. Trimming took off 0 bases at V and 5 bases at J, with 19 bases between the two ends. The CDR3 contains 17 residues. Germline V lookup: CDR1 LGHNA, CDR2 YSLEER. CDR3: CASSQDQSTGVLETQYF. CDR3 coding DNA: TGCGCCAGCAGCCAAGACCAATCGACGGGCGTGTTGGAGACCCAGTACTTC.

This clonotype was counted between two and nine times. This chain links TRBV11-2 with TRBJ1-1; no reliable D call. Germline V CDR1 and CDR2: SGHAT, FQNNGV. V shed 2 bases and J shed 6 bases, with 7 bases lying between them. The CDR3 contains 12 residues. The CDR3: CASSLRPSEAFF. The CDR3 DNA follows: TGTGCCAGCAGCTTAAGGCCATCTGAAGCTTTCTTT.

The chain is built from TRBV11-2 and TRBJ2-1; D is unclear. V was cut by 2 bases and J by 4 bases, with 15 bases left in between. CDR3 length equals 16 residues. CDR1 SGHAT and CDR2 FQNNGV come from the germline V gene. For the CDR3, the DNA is TGTGCCAGCAGCTTATATCCCCGAGAGAGATACAATGAGCAGTTCTTC. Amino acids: CASSLYPRERYNEQFF.

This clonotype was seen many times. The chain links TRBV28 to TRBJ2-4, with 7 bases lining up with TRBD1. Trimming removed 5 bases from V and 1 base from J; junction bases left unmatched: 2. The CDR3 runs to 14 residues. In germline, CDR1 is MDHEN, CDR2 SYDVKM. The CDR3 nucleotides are TGTGCCAGCAGTATACAGGGGGCCAAAAACATTCAGTACTTC. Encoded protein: CASSIQGAKNIQYF.

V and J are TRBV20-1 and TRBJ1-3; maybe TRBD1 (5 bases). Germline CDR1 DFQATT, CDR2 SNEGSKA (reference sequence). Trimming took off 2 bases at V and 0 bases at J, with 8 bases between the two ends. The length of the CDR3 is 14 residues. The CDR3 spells CSARYRSSGNTIYF. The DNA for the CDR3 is TGCAGTGCTAGATACAGGTCCTCTGGAAACACCATATATTTT.

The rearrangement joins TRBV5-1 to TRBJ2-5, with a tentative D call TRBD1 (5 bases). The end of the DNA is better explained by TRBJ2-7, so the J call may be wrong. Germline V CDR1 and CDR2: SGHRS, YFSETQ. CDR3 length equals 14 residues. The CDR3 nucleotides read TGCGCCAGCAGCTTGGATATCAGGGCAGTCGAGCAGTACTTC. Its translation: CASSLDIRAVEQYF.

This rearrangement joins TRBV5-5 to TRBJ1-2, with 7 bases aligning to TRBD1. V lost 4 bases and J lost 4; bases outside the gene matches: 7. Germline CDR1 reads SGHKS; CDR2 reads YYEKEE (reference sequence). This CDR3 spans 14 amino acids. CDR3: CASSQLTGLYGYTF. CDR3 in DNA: TGTGCCAGCAGCCAATTGACAGGGCTCTATGGCTACACCTTC.

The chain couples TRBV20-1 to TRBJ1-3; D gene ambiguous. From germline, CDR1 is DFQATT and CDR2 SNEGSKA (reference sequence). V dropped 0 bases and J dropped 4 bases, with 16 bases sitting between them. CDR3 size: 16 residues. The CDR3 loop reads CSARERLALMGNTIYF. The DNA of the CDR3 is TGCAGTGCTAGAGAGCGACTGGCCCTCATGGGAAACACCATATATTTT.

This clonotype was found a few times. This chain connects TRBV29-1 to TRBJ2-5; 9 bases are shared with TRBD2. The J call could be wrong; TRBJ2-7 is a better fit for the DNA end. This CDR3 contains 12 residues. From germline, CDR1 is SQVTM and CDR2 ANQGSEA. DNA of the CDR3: TGCAGCATCCAGCGGGAGGTCCACGAGCAGTACTTC. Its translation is CSIQREVHEQYF.

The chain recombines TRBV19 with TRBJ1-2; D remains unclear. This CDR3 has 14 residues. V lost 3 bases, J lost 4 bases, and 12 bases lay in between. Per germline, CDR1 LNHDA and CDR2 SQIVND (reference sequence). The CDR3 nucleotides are TGTGCCAGTAGTATCCCGGGAGATCTCTATGGCTACACCTTC. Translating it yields CASSIPGDLYGYTF.

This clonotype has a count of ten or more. The CDR3 here is CASSFPGEGNEQFF. The CDR3 DNA is TGTGCCAGCAGCTTTCCGGGAGAAGGCAATGAGCAGTTCTTC. This chain connects TRBV11-3 to TRBJ2-1; a weak D match, TRBD2 (6 bases). Germline CDR1 is SGHNT and CDR2 is YENEEA. The CDR3 totals 14 residues. V lost 3 bases, J lost 6 bases, and 12 bases lay in between.

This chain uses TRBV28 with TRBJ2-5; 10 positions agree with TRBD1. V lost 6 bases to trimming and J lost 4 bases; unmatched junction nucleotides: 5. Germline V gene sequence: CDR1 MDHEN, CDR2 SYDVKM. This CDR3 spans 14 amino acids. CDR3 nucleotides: TGTGCCAGCAGACCGACAGGGGGCCTAGAGACCCAGTACTTC. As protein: CASRPTGGLETQYF.

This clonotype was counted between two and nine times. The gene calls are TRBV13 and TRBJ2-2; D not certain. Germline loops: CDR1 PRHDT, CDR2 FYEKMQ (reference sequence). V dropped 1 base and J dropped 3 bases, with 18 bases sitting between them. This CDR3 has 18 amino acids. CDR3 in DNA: TGTGCCAGCAGCTTAGTAGGGCGGCGGCAGGTGTACACCGGGGAGCTGTTTTTT. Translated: CASSLVGRRQVYTGELFF.

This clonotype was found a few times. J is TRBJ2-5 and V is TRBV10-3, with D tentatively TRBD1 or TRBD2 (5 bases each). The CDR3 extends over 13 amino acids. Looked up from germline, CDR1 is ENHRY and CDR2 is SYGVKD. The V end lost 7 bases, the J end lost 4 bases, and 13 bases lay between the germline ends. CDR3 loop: CAITPGTGETQYF. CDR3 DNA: TGTGCCATCACCCCCGGGACCGGAGAGACCCAGTACTTC.

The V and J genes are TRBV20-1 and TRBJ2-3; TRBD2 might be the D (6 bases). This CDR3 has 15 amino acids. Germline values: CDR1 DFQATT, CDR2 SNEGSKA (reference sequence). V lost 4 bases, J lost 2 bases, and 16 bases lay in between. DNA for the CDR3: TGCAGTGCTAAGTCCCTAGCGACCTCCACAGATACGCAGTATTTT. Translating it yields CSAKSLATSTDTQYF.

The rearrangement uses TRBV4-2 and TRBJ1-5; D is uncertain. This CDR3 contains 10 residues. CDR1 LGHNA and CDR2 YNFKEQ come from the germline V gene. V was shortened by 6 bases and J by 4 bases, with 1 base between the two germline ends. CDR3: CASRNQPQHF. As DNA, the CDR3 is TGTGCCAGCAGAAATCAGCCCCAGCATTTT.

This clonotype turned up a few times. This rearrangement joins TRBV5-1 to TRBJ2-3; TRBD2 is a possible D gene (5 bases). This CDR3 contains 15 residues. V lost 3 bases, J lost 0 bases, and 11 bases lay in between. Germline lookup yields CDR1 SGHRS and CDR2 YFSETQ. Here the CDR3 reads CASSSDGDSTDTQYF. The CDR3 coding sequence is TGCGCCAGCAGCTCGGACGGGGATAGCACAGATACGCAGTATTTT.

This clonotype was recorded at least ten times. The CDR3 DNA is TGTGCCAGCAGCCTTATAAGGTCCCCTTACGAGCAGTACTTC. Translating it yields CASSLIRSPYEQYF. V gene TRBV14 combines with J gene TRBJ2-7; no clear D. Trimming took off 4 bases at V and 4 bases at J, with 14 bases between the two ends. The V gene's germline CDR1 is SGHDN and CDR2 FVKESK. The CDR3 is 14 residues long.

The CDR3 region is CASSGTGTSGHSYNEQFF. For the CDR3, the DNA is TGTGCCAGCAGTGGGACCGGGACTAGCGGACACTCCTACAATGAGCAGTTCTTC. V is TRBV6-1 and J is TRBJ2-1; 11 nucleotides match TRBD2. The ends lost 4 bases at V and 0 bases at J; junction bases unmatched: 8. The CDR3 spans 18 residues. Germline assignment: CDR1 MNHNS and CDR2 SASEGT.

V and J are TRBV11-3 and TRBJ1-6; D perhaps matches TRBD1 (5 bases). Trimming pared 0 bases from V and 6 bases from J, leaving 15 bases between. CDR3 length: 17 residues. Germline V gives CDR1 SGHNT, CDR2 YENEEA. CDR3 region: CASSLDVWGGLNSPLHF. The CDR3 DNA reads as TGTGCCAGCAGCTTAGACGTCTGGGGGGGACTTAATTCACCCCTCCACTTT.

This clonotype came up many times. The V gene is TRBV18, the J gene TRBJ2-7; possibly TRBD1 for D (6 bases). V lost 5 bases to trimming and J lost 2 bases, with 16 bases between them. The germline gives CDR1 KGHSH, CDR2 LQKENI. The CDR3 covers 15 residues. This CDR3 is CASSTMDRITYEQYF. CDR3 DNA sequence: TGTGCCAGCTCAACAATGGACAGAATTACCTACGAGCAGTACTTC.

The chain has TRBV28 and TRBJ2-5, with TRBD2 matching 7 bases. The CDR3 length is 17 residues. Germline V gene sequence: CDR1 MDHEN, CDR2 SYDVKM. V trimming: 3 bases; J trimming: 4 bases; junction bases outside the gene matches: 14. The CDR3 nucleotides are TGTGCCAGCAGTTTGGAATTGGCTAGCGGAGAGGGAGAGACCCAGTACTTC. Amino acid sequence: CASSLELASGEGETQYF.

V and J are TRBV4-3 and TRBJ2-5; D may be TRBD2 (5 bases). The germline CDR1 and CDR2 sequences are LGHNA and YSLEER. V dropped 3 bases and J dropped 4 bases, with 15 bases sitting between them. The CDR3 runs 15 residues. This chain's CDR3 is CASSHGSSPGETQYF. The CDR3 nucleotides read TGCGCCAGCAGCCATGGGTCTAGCCCGGGAGAGACCCAGTACTTC.

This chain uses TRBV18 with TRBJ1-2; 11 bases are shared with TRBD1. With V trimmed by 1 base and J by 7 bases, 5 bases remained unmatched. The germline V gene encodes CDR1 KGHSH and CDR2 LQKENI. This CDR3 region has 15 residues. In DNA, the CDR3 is TGTGCCAGCTCACCACAGGGACAGGGGGTCCGTGGCTACACCTTC. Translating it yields CASSPQGQGVRGYTF.